One and the same sample provided the 20 T cell receptor beta chains below, sequenced in a study of OX40 agonist ivuxolimab in advanced cancers. Data came from immunoSEQ multiplex PCR; TCRdb stores just in-frame clones and leaves some out. The table lists tens of thousands of clones, over 75% of them singletons, with around 0.3% in the top ten. The input for sequencing was CD4+ or CD8+ T cells sorted from blood, taken in a trial of the OX40 agonist ivuxolimab. Receptors originate from an adult with an advanced solid tumor such as melanoma, head and neck, liver or kidney cancer.

The sample holds a few counts of this clone. The V gene is TRBV30, the J gene TRBJ1-1; D gene uncertain. CDR1 and CDR2 from the germline V gene are GTSNPN and SVGIG (reference sequence). The V end was cut by 3 bases, the J end by 0 bases, with 8 bases between. This CDR3 is 13 amino acids long. CDR3 sequence: CAWSSKMNTEAFF. The CDR3 DNA follows: TGTGCCTGGAGCAGCAAGATGAACACTGAAGCTTTCTTT.

This chain connects TRBV11-1 to TRBJ2-5; possibly TRBD1 for D (6 bases). Germline V gene lookup returns CDR1 SGHAT and CDR2 FQDESV (reference sequence). Trimming removed 4 bases at V and 1 base at J, with 16 bases between. The CDR3 is made up of 16 amino acids. For the CDR3, the DNA is TGTGCCAGCAGCTCCTCCGGGACATCTCCCCAAGAGACCCAGTACTTC. This gives the protein CASSSSGTSPQETQYF.

This clone showed up just once. The J gene is TRBJ2-3, the V gene TRBV29-1, with D tentatively TRBD2 (5 bases). The V and J ends lost 4 bases and 0 bases respectively, with 11 bases between them. This CDR3 has 14 amino acids. From germline, CDR1 is SQVTM and CDR2 ANQGSEA. The CDR3: CSVGGRLSTDTQYF. The CDR3 DNA sequence: TGCAGCGTTGGCGGGCGGCTGAGCACAGATACGCAGTATTTT.

The chain employs TRBV7-9 and TRBJ1-3, with D hard to call. Per the germline V gene, CDR1 is SEHNR and CDR2 is FQNEAQ (reference sequence). The CDR3 is 14 amino acids. Trimming removed 2 bases at V and 5 bases at J, with 10 bases between. CDR3 in amino acids: CASSLLLGRNTIYF. CDR3 DNA: TGTGCCAGCAGCTTACTTTTGGGTCGAAACACCATATATTTT.

The chain has TRBV11-2 and TRBJ2-5; 14 bases are a match to TRBD2. CDR3 size: 16 residues. Germline loops: CDR1 SGHAT, CDR2 FQNNGV. The trim removed 5 bases at V and 4 bases at J, leaving 6 bases unmatched. In DNA, the CDR3 is TGTGCCAGCAGCCAGACTAGCGGGGGGGCCACAGAGACCCAGTACTTC. It yields the protein CASSQTSGGATETQYF.

This clone appeared once. The chain has TRBV7-3 and TRBJ1-5, with 9 bases that match TRBD1. Germline values: CDR1 SGHTA, CDR2 FQGTGA. V gave up 9 bases and J gave up 0 bases; unmatched junction bases: 3. CDR3 length equals 14 residues. CDR3 in DNA: TGTGCCAGTCAGGACAGGGGTAGCAATCAGCCCCAGCATTTT. Its protein product is CASQDRGSNQPQHF.

CDR3 bases: TGTGCCAGCAGCTTAGGTACAGGGTTTATAGAGACCCAGTACTTC. It yields the protein CASSLGTGFIETQYF. The chain links TRBV7-3 to TRBJ2-5; D perhaps matches TRBD1 (6 bases). Deletions cut 2 bases from V and 4 bases from J, with 14 bases between. The germline gives CDR1 SGHTA, CDR2 FQGTGA. This CDR3 spans 15 amino acids.

This chain connects TRBV6-1 to TRBJ1-5, with D perhaps matching TRBD1 (6 bases). Germline V gives CDR1 MNHNS, CDR2 SASEGT. Between the trimmed V and J ends, which lost 6 bases and 8 bases, there was a span of 14 bases. There are 13 residues in the CDR3. CDR3 coding DNA: TGTGCCAGCAGACCAGGGGTAGTTGAGCCCCAGCATTTT. It is translated as CASRPGVVEPQHF.

J is TRBJ1-1 and V is TRBV9; D is unresolved. Germline loops: CDR1 SGDLS, CDR2 YYNGEE. The CDR3 length is 16 residues. Trimming left V 2 bases short and J 4 bases short, with 18 bases between. The DNA of the CDR3 is TGTGCCAGCAGCGTGAATGCAGGCGCGACGGGCACTGAAGCTTTCTTT. This gives the protein CASSVNAGATGTEAFF.

The chain has TRBV5-6 and TRBJ1-3; no definite D call. Germline CDR1 reads SGHDT; CDR2 reads YYEEEE. Trimming left V 4 bases short and J 0 bases short, with 14 bases between. The CDR3 totals 16 residues. The CDR3 DNA sequence: TGTGCCAGCAGCCGCCTGGACCCGGGCTCTGGAAACACCATATATTTT. Translation: CASSRLDPGSGNTIYF.

This chain connects TRBV10-1 to TRBJ1-4; D is uncertain. The CDR3 is 14 residues long. Trimming shortened V by 3 bases and J by 4 bases, and 9 bases separated the two germline ends. CDR1 is WNHNN and CDR2 is SYGVQD in the germline V gene (reference sequence). CDR3 residues: CASSDGQVNEKLFF. CDR3 nucleotides: TGCGCCAGCAGTGATGGGCAGGTTAATGAAAAACTGTTTTTT.

CDR3 residues: CASRGQGTDTQYF. CDR3 in DNA: TGCGCCAGCAGGGGACAGGGCACAGATACGCAGTATTTT. This chain joins TRBV4-1 and TRBJ2-3, with 8 bases fitting TRBD1. Unmatched junction bases numbered 0, after V lost 6 bases and J lost 1 base. Germline values: CDR1 MGHRA, CDR2 YSYEKL. The CDR3 extends over 13 amino acids.

The chain has TRBV7-2 and TRBJ1-2; 7 bases fit TRBD1. The CDR3 runs to 15 residues. Germline assignment: CDR1 SGHTA and CDR2 FQGNSA. Unmatched junction bases numbered 9, after V lost 5 bases and J lost 3 bases. The CDR3 DNA reads TGTGCCAGCAGCCGTAACCCCGGACAGGACTATGGCTACACCTTC. Its translation: CASSRNPGQDYGYTF.

There are a few counts of this clone. For the CDR3, the DNA is TGCGCCAGCAGCCAAGAAACCAGCTATGGCTACACCTTC. Amino acids: CASSQETSYGYTF. V and J are TRBV4-1 and TRBJ1-2; D is unclear. This CDR3 comprises 13 residues. V lost 0 bases and J lost 4, with 6 bases in between. The germline CDR1 and CDR2 sequences are MGHRA and YSYEKL.

The chain links TRBV4-3 to TRBJ2-2, with D maybe TRBD1 (5 bases). V was clipped by 0 bases and J by 0 bases, with 11 bases between them. Germline V CDR1 and CDR2: LGHNA, YSLEER. The CDR3 extends over 17 amino acids. DNA for the CDR3: TGCGCCAGCAGCCAAGATTCAAGGGGTTCGAACACCGGGGAGCTGTTTTTT. Its translation is CASSQDSRGSNTGELFF.

The chain joins TRBV5-1 to TRBJ2-3, with D hard to call. The CDR3 is 13 residues long. Looked up from germline, CDR1 is SGHRS and CDR2 is YFSETQ. V gave up 5 bases and J gave up 5 bases, with 12 bases separating them. The CDR3 protein is CASRISSEDTQYF. Here the CDR3 DNA reads TGCGCCAGCAGGATAAGTTCCGAAGATACGCAGTATTTT.

The chain carries TRBV15 and TRBJ1-3, with D unresolved. The length of the CDR3 is 15 residues. The germline CDR1 and CDR2 sequences are LNHNV and YYDKDF (reference sequence). V was trimmed by 4 bases and J by 0 bases, leaving 10 bases between them. In nucleotides, the CDR3 is TGTGCCACCAGCATTGACGCTTACTCTGGAAACACCATATATTTT. Encoded protein: CATSIDAYSGNTIYF.

J is TRBJ2-3 and V is TRBV14; 10 nucleotides line up with TRBD2. The CDR3 contains 14 residues. J lost 11 bases, V lost 4 bases, and 9 bases had no gene match. Germline V gene lookup returns CDR1 SGHDN and CDR2 FVKESK. The CDR3 DNA is TGTGCCAGCAGCCGGCCTAGCGGGGGCCCGGGGCAGTATTTT. Translation gives CASSRPSGGPGQYF.

Only a few counts were recorded for this clone. The chain carries TRBV7-9 and TRBJ1-6, with D possibly TRBD1 on 5 matching bases. V was pared by 3 bases and J by 6 bases, with 12 bases between. The V gene's germline CDR1 is SEHNR and CDR2 FQNEAQ (reference sequence). The CDR3 is made up of 15 amino acids. The CDR3 loop reads CASSFGQGINSPLHF. CDR3 nucleotides: TGTGCCAGCAGCTTTGGGCAGGGTATTAATTCACCCCTCCACTTT.

The CDR3 DNA reads as TGTGCCAGCAGTTACCGGGGGTTATGGAACACTGAAGCTTTCTTT. Translating it yields CASSYRGLWNTEAFF. The chain combines TRBV6-5 with TRBJ1-1; a weak D match, TRBD1 (5 bases). Trimming cost V 2 bases and J 1 base, with 11 bases left between them. The CDR3 is 15 amino acids. Germline lookup yields CDR1 MNHEY and CDR2 SVGAGI.